This TCR beta chain originates from a study of T-cell memory formation after mild COVID-19 listed by TCRdb under 2021. About the full investigation: TCR sequence clusters from the two donors were largely donor specific. T-cell clones expanding and contracting after mild COVID-19 in a couple of donors were tracked by longitudinal TCRalpha and TCRbeta repertoire sequencing. Two young, previously healthy adult volunteers, one female and one male, were included in the cohort.

Sequencing used an Illumina NovaSeq 6000. TCRalpha and TCRbeta cDNA libraries were built by 5'RACE with constant-segment primers, adding sample barcodes and unique molecular identifiers. RNA was extracted from every sample with Trizol reagent. The libraries were amplified in two PCR steps, and the second step added a second sample barcode and Illumina TruSeq adapters. Sequencing of the libraries was done on an Illumina NovaSeq, producing 2 x 150 bp paired-end reads. Per the original workflow: The reads were demultiplexed and collapsed into UMI-guided consensus sequences using migec v1.2.7. With mixcr v2.1.11, UMI consensuses were aligned to TRA and TRB V and J templates and assembled into clonotypes. Expanded or contracted clonotypes were those called significant by both edgeR and NoisET, with noise models trained on biological replicates. For edgeR calls, the cutoffs were a false discovery rate-adjusted p below 0.01 and a log2 fold-change threshold of 1. PCA with hierarchical clustering of max-normalized trajectories of the 1000 most abundant clonotypes was used as exploratory dynamics analysis. Separately sequenced CD4+ and CD8+ repertoires were used to assign the CD4 or CD8 phenotype of responding clones. Starting from the raw public reads, TCRdb applied fastp trimming at Q25, assembled clones with MiXCR and retained in-frame beta chains. For every CDR3 protein sequence, its rows merge into one entry that carries the most common genes and DNA. The V and J calls were determined by TCRdb, not by the authors. The sample profile shows around 340,000 distinct CDR3 sequences; approximately 15% of them were found once. The ten largest clonotypes hold around 24% of the sample.

As to this clonotype: The target of this receptor is not known. Within one base of it there is no much larger clone, and no base qualities were kept.

Deletion took 7 bases off V and 5 bases off J, with a span of 7 bases between the germline ends. The germline V gene (reference sequence) yields LGHDT for CDR1 and YNNKEL for CDR2. Reading from cysteine to phenylalanine, the CDR3 counts 11 amino acids. Only the CDR3 DNA is retained, 33 bases long and in frame from the first base. The study at large found these results: Whether the second-wave clones peaking on day 37 were SARS-CoV-2 specific was not confirmed. Only a couple of mild cases were covered by the study, and larger cohorts that include severe cases with pre-infection samples were considered necessary. Balanced CD4/CD8 phenotypes were observed for clones contracting from day 15 to 85, whereas a bias towards CD4+ was observed for a second wave of clones expanding from day 15 to 37. Contracting CD4+ clones were located mainly in the CM and EM memory subsets, whereas CD8+ clones were found to be enriched in EMRA. Some responding clones were found in pre-infection memory, which suggests that pre-existing cross-reactive memory T cells took part in the SARS-CoV-2 response.

Ficoll-Paque density gradient centrifugation was the method used to isolate PBMCs. The sequence joins TRBV3-1 to TRBJ2-3; the D gene identity is not certain. Sequences were obtained from PBMCs or a T cell subset sorted from them (not recorded which). The origin of this receptor is a man between 18 and 29 years old who had mild COVID-19 (a few samples of this study predate the infection). The sample titles of this study are shuffled in the database, so cell type and time point are left out; the donor was told from shared clones. The CDR3 is CASKLGDTQYF. The DNA sequence follows: TGTGCCAGCAAGCTGGGAGATACGCAGTATTTT.